These T cell receptor beta chains were read from a single sample in a study of response to subunit inactivated influenza vaccine. TCRdb redid the calling of the RT-PCR reads with MiXCR, one entry per CDR3 protein. The sample has some 640,000 distinct CDR3 sequences, approximately 15% seen once. Specimen: PBMCs from blood, collected 14 to 15 days before vaccination. Receptors were obtained from a man aged 50 to 59 who received an inactivated influenza vaccine. CDR3s include the opening cysteine and the closing phenylalanine or tryptophan. Fields, in order: D gene, J gene, V gene, clone size, CDR3 protein, CDR3 DNA. A D gene is named only where the DNA matches it firmly. A row's size may be missing; if present it is once, few, many or a size class.

.,TRBJ2-7,TRBV20-1,few,CSAIVGDGSYEQYF,TGCAGTGCTATAGTGGGGGACGGTTCCTACGAGCAGTACTTC
.,TRBJ1-2,TRBV7-2,.,CASSLEGANYGYTF,TGTGCCAGCAGCTTAGAAGGAGCTAACTATGGCTACACCTTC
.,TRBJ2-7,TRBV11-2,.,CASSLNPGDGEQYF,TGTGCCAGCAGCCTAAACCCAGGGGATGGCGAGCAGTACTTC
.,TRBJ2-7,TRBV7-9,.,CASSLATRVEQYF,TGTGCCAGCAGCTTAGCCACCCGGGTCGAGCAGTACTTC
TRBD2,TRBJ2-3,TRBV7-8,few,CASSQSSGAHLDTQYF,TGTGCCAGCAGCCAGTCTAGCGGGGCCCATCTAGATACGCAGTATTTT
TRBD2,TRBJ2-7,TRBV14,few,CASSQDTGLAAYEQYF,TGTGCCAGCAGCCAAGACACCGGACTAGCGGCCTACGAGCAGTACTTC
.,TRBJ1-1,TRBV12-3/TRBV12-4,.,CASSHRQPNTEAFF,TGTGCCAGCAGTCATCGACAGCCTAACACTGAAGCTTTCTTT
.,TRBJ2-7,TRBV7-9,once,CASSAEFGSYEQYF,TGTGCCAGCAGCGCTGAGTTCGGTTCCTACGAGCAGTACTTC
TRBD1,TRBJ2-7,TRBV7-9,many,CASSSPTGQASYEQYF,TGTGCCAGCAGCTCCCCCACGGGACAGGCCTCCTACGAGCAGTACTTC
TRBD2,TRBJ2-5,TRBV29-1,.,CSAGGLAGAETQYF,TGCAGCGCCGGGGGACTAGCGGGAGCAGAGACCCAGTACTTC
TRBD2,TRBJ2-7,TRBV5-1,many,CASSPRDYSYEQYF,TGCGCCAGCAGCCCGCGGGACTATTCCTACGAGCAGTACTTC
.,TRBJ2-2,TRBV4-1,many,CASSQDGGTGELFF,TGTGCCAGCAGCCAAGACGGGGGCACCGGGGAGCTGTTTTTT
.,TRBJ2-1,TRBV7-9,.,CASSLIVKPPVNNEQFF,TGTGCCAGCAGCTTAATTGTGAAACCACCTGTTAACAATGAGCAGTTCTTC
TRBD1,TRBJ2-3,TRBV7-9,few,CASSSTGGLSDTQYF,TGTGCCAGCAGCTCAACAGGGGGCCTATCAGATACGCAGTATTTT
TRBD1,TRBJ2-6,TRBV29-1,few,CSVSQGAGANVLTF,TGCAGCGTTTCACAGGGGGCTGGGGCCAACGTCCTGACTTTC
TRBD2,TRBJ2-3,TRBV25-1,.,CASSVSGTSADTQYF,TGTGCCAGCAGTGTATCCGGGACTAGTGCCGATACGCAGTATTTT
.,TRBJ2-7,TRBV28,.,CASVSGSSYEQYF,TGTGCCAGCGTTAGCGGTAGCTCCTACGAGCAGTACTTC
.,TRBJ1-3,TRBV29-1,.,CSVGSGTSSGNTIYF,TGCAGCGTGGGGTCCGGGACAAGCTCTGGAAACACCATATATTTT
TRBD2,TRBJ2-3,TRBV10-3,few,CAISALFRDRGGDTQYF,TGTGCCATCAGTGCTCTGTTCCGGGACCGCGGGGGAGATACGCAGTATTTT
TRBD1,TRBJ2-7,TRBV5-6,few,CASSWRTGTGSYEQYF,TGTGCCAGCAGCTGGAGAACCGGGACAGGTTCCTACGAGCAGTACTTC
.,TRBJ2-1,TRBV14,.,CASSHQRTYNEQFF,TGTGCCAGCAGCCATCAACGGACTTACAATGAGCAGTTCTTC
.,TRBJ2-3,TRBV5-1,few,CASQSGRLTDTQYF,TGCGCCAGCCAATCGGGGAGGTTGACAGATACGCAGTATTTT
.,TRBJ1-1,TRBV7-9,.,CASSLVDSAGTEAFF,TGTGCCAGCAGCTTAGTCGACAGCGCGGGGACTGAAGCTTTCTTT
.,TRBJ2-1,TRBV7-3,.,CASSPLGVSEQFF,TGTGCCAGCAGCCCCCTAGGGGTGAGCGAGCAGTTCTTC
.,TRBJ1-4,TRBV20-1,many,CSATGSHNEKLFF,TGCAGTGCTACCGGGTCCCACAATGAAAAACTGTTTTTT
.,TRBJ1-1,TRBV2,many,CASRAMGGNTEAFF,TGTGCCAGCAGGGCAATGGGGGGGAACACTGAAGCTTTCTTT
.,TRBJ2-7,TRBV10-1,.,CASRKLRGFLSYEQYF,TGCGCCAGCAGGAAACTACGGGGCTTCCTTTCCTACGAGCAGTACTTC